The TCR beta chain described here comes from a study of cytomegalovirus exposure and HLA in healthy donors. Broader study findings: There were about 160 TCR beta chains listed as cytomegalovirus-associated. It was in a later analysis that TCR association rates were seen to vary by HLA locus, highest for DRB1 and lowest for HLA-C.

The study ran its PCR with 60 Vbeta and 13 Jbeta primers. Data came from immunoSEQ multiplex PCR; TCRdb stores just in-frame clones and leaves some out. The sample has about 130,000 clones, 70% to 80% seen once. As concerns this clone: Its antigen is still unknown.

The CDR3 is made up of 13 amino acids. V dropped 2 bases and J dropped 8 bases, with 10 bases sitting between them. The V gene's germline CDR1 is LNHDA and CDR2 SQIVND (reference sequence). This receptor was identified in a man aged 50-60 years in good health and CMV-seronegative. This chain links TRBV19 with TRBJ1-5; TRBD1 might be the D (5 bases). The specimen sequenced was PBMCs. Here the CDR3 reads CASSISRGEPQHF. In nucleotides, the CDR3 is TGTGCCAGTAGTATATCGCGGGGGGAGCCCCAGCATTTT.